This entry concerns a single T cell receptor beta chain. V trimming: 1 base; J trimming: 7 bases; junction bases outside the gene matches: 12. This CDR3 is built from 17 residues. Germline V CDR1 and CDR2: SGHDN, FVKESK. The data belong to a study of blood T cell repertoires in COVID-19. In the original analysis: Researchers report that nucleated cell counts were estimated from reference gene primer amplification. Assay: immunoSEQ multiplex PCR; the TCRdb copy retains only in-frame clones and omits some. V and J calls and clone size come straight from that table; D and trimming were deduced from the DNA. The data show 70,000 or so clones, with 87% seen just once and over 25% held by the top ten.

This chain connects TRBV14 to TRBJ2-1, with TRBD2 identical over 8 bases. The material sequenced was peripheral blood. The source of this sequence is an elderly woman with active or convalescent COVID-19. The CDR3: CASSQVVVGGARNEQFF. The CDR3 nucleotides read TGTGCCAGCAGCCAAGTAGTCGTCGGGGGGGCGAGAAATGAGCAGTTCTTC.